These 29 T cell receptor beta chains were all obtained from the same sample, sequenced in a study of metastatic and nonmetastatic thyroid tumors. Every patient underwent thyroid surgery untreated. TCRdb re-analyzed the PCR reads using MiXCR. The sample has about 6,000 clones, roughly 27% seen once. Sequencing input: adjacent normal tissue. The receptors come from a female donor with papillary thyroid cancer or a benign thyroid nodule (not recorded which). Some clones in this sample may be carry-over from other donors' samples.

The chain has TRBV10-3 and TRBJ2-7; 9 bases align to TRBD2. This CDR3 has 14 residues. CDR1 and CDR2 (germline): ENHRY, SYGVKD. With 8 bases clipped from V and 0 bases from J, the junction kept 5 bases outside the gene matches. The CDR3, as DNA: TGTGCCATCCGGCGGGGGGGTGACTCCTACGAGCAGTACTTC. It translates to CAIRRGGDSYEQYF.

This chain uses TRBV7-6 with TRBJ1-1, with D tentatively TRBD1 (5 bases). V was pared by 1 base and J by 3 bases, with 15 bases between. Germline assignment: CDR1 SGHVS and CDR2 FNYEAQ. This CDR3 has 16 residues. The CDR3 sequence: CASSLGGGMRYTEAFF. CDR3 bases: TGTGCCAGCAGCTTAGGCGGGGGTATGAGGTACACTGAAGCTTTCTTT.

In this sample, this clone turned up once. V gene TRBV14 combines with J gene TRBJ2-7, with 13 bases matching TRBD2. V shed 4 bases and J 6 bases; nucleotides not matched to a gene: 9. This CDR3 spans 16 amino acids. Germline V lookup: CDR1 SGHDN, CDR2 FVKESK. CDR3 residues: CASSPLGLAGDGEQYF. CDR3 coding DNA: TGTGCCAGCAGCCCACTCGGACTAGCGGGAGACGGCGAGCAGTACTTC.

This clone is large (0.1 to 1%) by share. The chain recombines TRBV12-3 or TRBV12-4 with TRBJ1-2; D gene ambiguous. The V and J ends lost 4 bases and 6 bases respectively, with 9 bases between them. The CDR3 is 12 residues long. The chain's CDR3 is CASSSSADGYTF. The CDR3 coding sequence is TGTGCCAGCAGTTCCTCTGCTGATGGCTACACCTTC.

By sample fraction, this clone is medium-sized. The rearrangement joins TRBV28 to TRBJ2-3, with 8 bases aligning to TRBD1. CDR1 is MDHEN and CDR2 is SYDVKM in the germline V gene. The CDR3 is 15 amino acids. Trimming took 2 bases from V and 4 from J; bases not matched to a gene: 5. The CDR3 loop reads CASSLRTGFADTQYF. CDR3 bases: TGTGCCAGCAGTTTACGGACAGGGTTCGCAGATACGCAGTATTTT.

This clone was detected ten times or more. Different DNA sequences within this sample yield the same CDR3. The chain uses TRBV7-3 and TRBJ2-5; D may match TRBD1 or TRBD2 (5 bases each). V lost 4 bases and J lost 3, with 21 bases in between. The CDR3 length is 17 residues. Germline lookup yields CDR1 SGHTA and CDR2 FQGTGA. CDR3 residues: CASSSPVTLLGEETQYF. The DNA for the CDR3 is TGTGCCAGCAGCTCCCCCGTTACGTTGCTGGGGGAAGAGACCCAGTACTTC.

The J gene is TRBJ1-1, the V gene TRBV20-1; the match to TRBD1 covers 7 bases. The CDR3 is made up of 13 amino acids. V gave up 7 bases and J gave up 6 bases; unmatched junction bases: 11. Looked up from germline, CDR1 is DFQATT and CDR2 is SNEGSKA (reference sequence). CDR3 DNA sequence: TGCAGTGTTCCGGACAGGCTAAGGTCTGAAGCTTTCTTT. Protein sequence: CSVPDRLRSEAFF.

This clone has a count of ten or more. A clone one base away is much larger, so this may be a read error. V is TRBV7-6 and J is TRBJ1-1; D call uncertain. There are 13 residues in the CDR3. Per the germline V gene, CDR1 is SGHVS and CDR2 is FNYEAQ. This chain's CDR3 is CASSSQENTEASF. The CDR3 DNA reads TGCGCCAGCAGCTCTCAGGAGAACACTGAAGCTTCCTTT.

The V and J genes are TRBV7-9 and TRBJ2-1; 7 bases align to TRBD1. The CDR3 runs 13 residues. CDR1 and CDR2 from the germline V gene are SEHNR and FQNEAQ (reference sequence). Unmatched junction bases numbered 6, after V lost 6 bases and J lost 7 bases. CDR3 bases: TGTGCCAGCAGGGTCGGGACAGCTAATGAGCAGTTCTTC. This encodes CASRVGTANEQFF.

This clone has only a few counts. The chain joins TRBV4-1 to TRBJ1-5, with D maybe TRBD1 (6 bases). V was shortened by 2 bases and J by 2 bases, with 13 bases between the two germline ends. From germline, CDR1 is MGHRA and CDR2 YSYEKL. The CDR3 loop spans 16 amino acids. CDR3 sequence (DNA): TGCGCCAGCAGCCAAACCCCCCAGGGGCGCAATCAGCCCCAGCATTTT. Protein: CASSQTPQGRNQPQHF.

This sequence joins TRBV2 and TRBJ1-2; D is uncertain. Trimming removed 6 bases from V and 4 bases from J, with 9 bases in between. The CDR3 length is 12 residues. In germline, CDR1 is SNHLY, CDR2 FYNNEI. CDR3 amino acids: CASSQDGYGYTF. The CDR3, as DNA: TGTGCCAGCAGCCAGGACGGCTATGGCTACACCTTC.

This chain uses TRBV14 with TRBJ2-3, with 7 bases aligning to TRBD1. This CDR3 spans 17 amino acids. Germline trimming cut 1 base from V and 2 bases from J; bases unmatched to any gene: 9. The germline CDR1 and CDR2 sequences are SGHDN and FVKESK. The CDR3 bases are TGTGCCAGCAGCCAAGCCGAGTGGGACAGAAACACAGATACGCAGTATTTT. Protein sequence: CASSQAEWDRNTDTQYF. Variable domain in full (rest from reference TRBV14 and TRBJ2-3): EAGVTQFPSHSVIEKGQTVTLRCDPISGHDNLYWYRRVMGKEIKFLLHFVKESKQDESGMPNNRFLAERTGGTYSTLKVQPAELEDSGVYFCASSQAEWDRNTDTQYFGPGTRLTVL.

This chain uses TRBV27 with TRBJ1-2; 7 nucleotides line up with TRBD1. Germline V gene lookup returns CDR1 MNHEY and CDR2 SMNVEV (reference sequence). The CDR3 loop spans 16 amino acids. After removal of 5 bases from V and 6 bases from J, the junction contained 15 bases not matched to a gene. The CDR3 coding sequence is TGTGCCAGCAGTGATCGGGGACAGACCGCTAGGAATGGCTACACCTTC. Protein sequence: CASSDRGQTARNGYTF.

In this sample, this clone is medium-sized. The rearrangement links TRBV19 to TRBJ2-1; unclear D gene. V shed 3 bases and J shed 0 bases, with 3 bases lying between them. Germline V lookup: CDR1 LNHDA, CDR2 SQIVND (reference sequence). This CDR3 is built from 13 residues. The CDR3 reads CASSIPSYNEQFF. As DNA, the CDR3 is TGTGCCAGTAGTATCCCCTCCTACAATGAGCAGTTCTTC.

This clone was detected a few times. This CDR3 is also generated by other DNA sequences in the sample. The chain couples TRBV6-5 to TRBJ1-1, with TRBD1 matching 12 bases. Trimming at V came to 2 bases and at J to 1 base, leaving 5 bases not matched to a gene. Germline CDR1 reads MNHEY; CDR2 reads SVGAGI. The CDR3 is 17 amino acids. CDR3 nucleotides: TGTGCCAGCAGTTACAGGGGGACAGGGGGCAGGAACACTGAAGCTTTCTTT. It translates to CASSYRGTGGRNTEAFF.

This clone is medium-sized (0.01 to 0.1%) by share. At the DNA level, this CDR3 is encoded by other sequences in the same sample as well. The J gene is TRBJ1-1, the V gene TRBV11-1; TRBD1 might be the D (5 bases). V shed 5 bases and J shed 7 bases, with 17 bases lying between them. The germline V gene has CDR1 SGHAT and CDR2 FQDESV (reference sequence). The CDR3 has 14 residues. DNA of the CDR3: TGTGCCAGCAGCACCCGGATAGTCAGGGATGAAGCTTTCTTT. Its protein is CASSTRIVRDEAFF.

The chain has TRBV7-2 and TRBJ1-1; TRBD1 might be the D (5 bases). The CDR3 has 13 amino acids. Trimming shortened V by 4 bases and J by 1 base, and 7 bases separated the two germline ends. From germline, CDR1 is SGHTA and CDR2 FQGNSA. The CDR3: CASSWDPNTEAFF. In DNA, the CDR3 is TGTGCCAGCAGCTGGGACCCGAACACTGAAGCTTTCTTT.

By frequency in the sample, this clone is medium-sized. The gene calls are TRBV5-4 and TRBJ2-6, with 7 bases fitting TRBD1. CDR1 SGHNT and CDR2 YYREEE come from the germline V gene (reference sequence). The CDR3 consists of 15 residues. V lost 3 bases, J lost 2 bases, and 2 bases stayed unmatched. The DNA of the CDR3 is TGTGCCAGCAGCTCAGGGGGAGCTGGGGCCAACGTCCTGACTTTC. Residues: CASSSGGAGANVLTF.

This clone is deemed large. The CDR3 protein is CASSVLTGRDEQYF. The DNA of the CDR3 is TGTGCCAGTAGTGTGTTGACAGGCCGGGACGAGCAGTACTTC. The chain uses TRBV19 and TRBJ2-7, with D possibly being TRBD1 (6 bases). The CDR3 spans 14 residues. Deletions cut 5 bases from V and 5 bases from J, with 16 bases between. The germline CDR1 and CDR2 sequences are LNHDA and SQIVND (reference sequence).

By share, this clone ranks as medium-sized. The rearrangement uses TRBV2 and TRBJ2-5; perhaps TRBD1 as D (5 bases). Germline CDR1 reads SNHLY; CDR2 reads FYNNEI. V was cut by 1 base and J by 5 bases, with 17 bases left in between. This CDR3 has 16 amino acids. The CDR3 DNA is TGTGCCAGCAGTGAAGGTAGGGGCCTCGGCGTGGAGACCCAGTACTTC. Encoded protein: CASSEGRGLGVETQYF.

This sequence joins TRBV6-1 and TRBJ1-2, with 8 nucleotides matching TRBD1. Germline V gene data show CDR1 as MNHNS and CDR2 as SASEGT. CDR3 size: 15 residues. Trimming removed 6 bases from V and 8 bases from J; junction bases left unmatched: 14. This CDR3 is CASREFSDRGEGYTF. CDR3 nucleotide sequence: TGTGCCAGCAGAGAATTTAGCGACAGGGGCGAAGGCTACACCTTC.

On this clone: A much larger clone differs from this one at a single base, so this may be a read error. Other nucleotide sequences in the sample specify the same CDR3. The rearrangement uses TRBV11-1 and TRBJ2-1; 15 nucleotides match TRBD2. Germline V CDR1 and CDR2: SGHAT, FQDESV (reference sequence). The CDR3 has 18 residues. The DNA for the CDR3 is TGCGCCAGCAGCTTACTTCCGGGACTAGCGGGAGGAGACAATGAGCAGTTCTTC. Amino acid sequence: CASSLLPGLAGGDNEQFF.

The chain has TRBV5-6 and TRBJ2-2; a weak D match, TRBD1 (5 bases). CDR1 and CDR2 from the germline V gene are SGHDT and YYEEEE. There are 16 residues in the CDR3. Trimming cost V 1 base and J 1 base, with 11 bases left between them. The CDR3 is CASSLRGLENTGELFF. In DNA, the CDR3 is TGTGCCAGCAGCTTGAGGGGTTTGGAGAACACCGGGGAGCTGTTTTTT.

The chain uses TRBV5-1 and TRBJ1-2, with TRBD1 matching 7 bases. The CDR3 is 14 residues long. Losses at the gene ends were 3 bases for V and 5 bases for J; bases not matched to a gene: 7. Germline V CDR1 and CDR2: SGHRS, YFSETQ. The DNA for the CDR3 is TGCGCCAGCAGCTCACAGGGGATGGGATATGGCTACACCTTC. The encoded protein is CASSSQGMGYGYTF.

This clone was detected once. J is TRBJ2-5 and V is TRBV20-1, with D possibly called TRBD1 or TRBD2 (5 bases each). The CDR3 consists of 13 residues. Germline CDR1 and CDR2: DFQATT and SNEGSKA (reference sequence). V was shortened by 1 base and J by 10 bases, with 16 bases between the two germline ends. CDR3 nucleotide sequence: TGCAGTGCTAGAGTAGGGACGGTAGAAGGCCAGTACTTC. Its translation: CSARVGTVEGQYF.

This clone was seen a handful of times. This chain links TRBV27 with TRBJ1-1; D ambiguous. The length of the CDR3 is 15 residues. V shed 7 bases and J shed 3 bases, with 18 bases lying between them. Germline CDR1 MNHEY, CDR2 SMNVEV (reference sequence). Written as DNA, the CDR3 is TGTGCCAGCAAAATTTCGACGGGCGGGGACACTGAAGCTTTCTTT. Protein sequence: CASKISTGGDTEAFF.

The J gene is TRBJ1-3, the V gene TRBV19; D uncertain. Germline CDR1 reads LNHDA; CDR2 reads SQIVND (reference sequence). Between the trimmed V and J ends, which lost 8 bases and 0 bases, there was a span of 11 bases. This CDR3 is built from 14 residues. CDR3 residues: CASRLTSSGNTIYF. CDR3 nucleotides: TGTGCCAGTCGTCTCACTTCCTCTGGAAACACCATATATTTT.

The chain uses TRBV5-1 and TRBJ2-7, with TRBD2 matching 7 bases. Germline CDR1 and CDR2: SGHRS and YFSETQ. With V trimmed by 2 bases and J by 6 bases, 8 bases remained unmatched. The CDR3 is made up of 14 amino acids. The chain's CDR3 is CASSFSGGSLEQYF. The CDR3 DNA reads TGCGCCAGCAGCTTCTCGGGAGGATCTCTCGAGCAGTACTTC.

Within the sample, this clone is large. The rearrangement links TRBV6-1 to TRBJ2-7; D tentatively fits TRBD1 or TRBD2 (6 bases each). Germline CDR1 MNHNS, CDR2 SASEGT. Trimming took off 10 bases at V and 0 bases at J, with 16 bases between the two ends. The CDR3 totals 14 residues. The CDR3 protein is CATKGGPFSYEQYF. Here the CDR3 DNA reads TGTGCCACCAAGGGGGGCCCATTCTCCTACGAGCAGTACTTC.